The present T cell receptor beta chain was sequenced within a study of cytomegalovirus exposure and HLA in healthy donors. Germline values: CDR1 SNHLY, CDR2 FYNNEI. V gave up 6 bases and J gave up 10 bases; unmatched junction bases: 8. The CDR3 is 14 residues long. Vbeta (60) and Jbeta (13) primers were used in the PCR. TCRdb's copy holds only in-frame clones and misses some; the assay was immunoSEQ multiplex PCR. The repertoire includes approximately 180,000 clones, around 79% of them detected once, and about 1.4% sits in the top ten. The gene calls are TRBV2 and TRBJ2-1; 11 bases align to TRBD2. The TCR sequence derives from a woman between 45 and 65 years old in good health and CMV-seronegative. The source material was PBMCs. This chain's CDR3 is CASRPGLAAFEQFF. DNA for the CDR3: TGTGCCAGCAGACCGGGACTAGCGGCGTTCGAGCAGTTCTTC.